A single sample gave rise to the 24 T cell receptor beta chains below, sequenced in a study of cytomegalovirus exposure and HLA in healthy donors. PCR employed 60 Vbeta and 13 Jbeta primers. Data came from immunoSEQ multiplex PCR; TCRdb stores just in-frame clones and leaves some out. The sample has around 110,000 clones, 50% to 80% seen once. Sequenced: PBMCs. The receptors were sampled from a woman between 40 and 55 years old in good health and CMV-seropositive.

CDR3 nucleotide sequence: TGTGCCAGCAGTCCCCCGGGTAGTTCCTACGAGCAGTACTTC. Translation gives CASSPPGSSYEQYF. The chain combines TRBV11-3 with TRBJ2-7; no reliable D call. Germline V gene lookup returns CDR1 SGHNT and CDR2 YENEEA. With 6 bases removed from V and 1 base from J, the gap between germline ends came to 13 bases. This CDR3 spans 14 amino acids.

The chain uses TRBV7-2 and TRBJ2-5; TRBD2 matches 9 bases. The CDR3 runs to 15 residues. The V segment lost 4 bases and the J segment 3 bases; nucleotides outside the gene matches: 6. The germline V gene encodes CDR1 SGHTA and CDR2 FQGNSA. CDR3 in amino acids: CASSSSGRREETQYF. In DNA, the CDR3 is TGTGCCAGCAGCTCCAGCGGGAGGAGGGAAGAGACCCAGTACTTC.

In its sample, this clone was seen a few times. The chain couples TRBV2 to TRBJ1-1, with 7 bases aligning to TRBD1. Germline CDR1 and CDR2: SNHLY and FYNNEI. The CDR3 loop spans 11 amino acids. V lost 11 bases and J lost 5; bases outside the gene matches: 5. CDR3 nucleotide sequence: TGTGCCGGACAGGAGGGTACTGAAGCTTTCTTT. Protein sequence: CAGQEGTEAFF.

J is TRBJ2-5 and V is TRBV29-1; 8 nucleotides agree with TRBD2. Losses at the gene ends were 4 bases for V and 4 bases for J; bases not matched to a gene: 8. CDR1 is SQVTM and CDR2 is ANQGSEA in the germline V gene. This CDR3 is built from 14 residues. The CDR3 DNA reads as TGCAGCGTTGGACGGGGGGGGGTTGTAGAGACCCAGTACTTC. It specifies CSVGRGGVVETQYF.

In the case of this clone: The junction departs from germline at one end; a sequencing error may be responsible. The gene calls are TRBV7-9 and TRBJ1-2; D gene unclear. Germline loops: CDR1 SEHNR, CDR2 FQNEAQ (reference sequence). This CDR3 is built from 14 residues. The CDR3 region is CASSLAVANYGYPF. The CDR3 DNA reads as TGTGCCAGCAGCTTAGCTGTCGCTAACTATGGCTACCCCTTC. Complete variable domain (other parts from reference TRBV7-9 and TRBJ1-2): DTGVSQNPRHKITKRGQNVTFRCDPISEHNRLYWYRQTLGQGPEFLTYFQNEAQLEKSRLLSDRFSAERPKGSFSTLEIQRTEQGDSAMYLCASSLAVANYGYPFGSGTRLTVV.

This clone was seen only a few times. The gene calls are TRBV7-6 and TRBJ2-1; TRBD2 matches 7 bases. Per germline, CDR1 SGHVS and CDR2 FNYEAQ. This CDR3 region has 16 residues. The V gene end was trimmed by 1 base and the J gene end by 8 bases; junction bases not matched to a gene: 11. The CDR3 is CASSLVGLGSLYEQFF. Here the CDR3 DNA reads TGTGCCAGCAGCTTAGTAGGACTAGGGTCTCTATATGAGCAGTTCTTC.

J is TRBJ1-1 and V is TRBV7-2; D ambiguous. Trimming took 1 base from V and 5 from J, leaving 8 bases between them. CDR1 and CDR2 (germline): SGHTA, FQGNSA. CDR3 length: 13 amino acids. CDR3 sequence: CASSLGLRTEAFF. The DNA of the CDR3 is TGTGCCAGCAGCTTAGGGTTGAGAACTGAAGCTTTCTTT.

The chain has TRBV10-3 and TRBJ2-1; possible D gene TRBD2, 6 bases. CDR1 and CDR2 (germline): ENHRY, SYGVKD. V was cut by 2 bases and J by 6 bases, with 17 bases left in between. This CDR3 has 16 residues. The CDR3, as DNA: TGTGCCATCAGTGAGCATGGCGGAGGGGTTGGCAATGAGCAGTTCTTC. This gives the protein CAISEHGGGVGNEQFF.

V usage is TRBV19 and J usage is TRBJ1-2; TRBD1 agrees at 9 bases. V dropped 5 bases and J dropped 7; count of bases not matched to a gene: 2. CDR3 length: 12 amino acids. CDR1 LNHDA and CDR2 SQIVND come from the germline V gene (reference sequence). The CDR3 nucleotides are TGTGCCAGTAGTCTACAGGGGGCTGGCTACACCTTC. It encodes CASSLQGAGYTF.

V gene TRBV28 combines with J gene TRBJ1-1; 11 positions agree with TRBD1. Per germline, CDR1 MDHEN and CDR2 SYDVKM. This CDR3 is 15 amino acids long. V shed 4 bases and J 6 bases; nucleotides not matched to a gene: 7. The CDR3 DNA is TGTGCCAGCAGTTCTGGGACAGGGGGAAGGGCTGAAGCTTTCTTT. Its protein is CASSSGTGGRAEAFF.

The V and J genes are TRBV11-3 and TRBJ1-4, with D unresolved. Trimming left V 5 bases short and J 5 bases short, with 9 bases between. The CDR3 contains 13 residues. Germline V gives CDR1 SGHNT, CDR2 YENEEA. DNA for the CDR3: TGTGCCAGCAGCCTCCGTCTGAATGAAAAACTGTTTTTT. This translates into CASSLRLNEKLFF. Variable domain in full (rest from reference TRBV11-3 and TRBJ1-4): EAGVVQSPRYKIIEKKQPVAFWCNPISGHNTLYWYLQNLGQGPELLIRYENEEAVDDSQLPKDRFSAERLKGVDSTLKIQPAELGDSAVYLCASSLRLNEKLFFGSGTQLSVL.

This clone was recorded once. The chain recombines TRBV19 with TRBJ1-1; no clear D gene. The V and J ends lost 5 bases and 1 base respectively, with 8 bases between them. The CDR3 covers 13 residues. The germline V gene encodes CDR1 LNHDA and CDR2 SQIVND (reference sequence). CDR3 in amino acids: CASSLGSNTEAFF. The CDR3 coding sequence is TGTGCCAGTAGTCTCGGGTCGAACACTGAAGCTTTCTTT.

The rearrangement joins TRBV7-8 to TRBJ1-3; D is ambiguous. Germline lookup yields CDR1 SGHVS and CDR2 FQNEAQ. The CDR3 is 14 residues long. V was trimmed by 1 base and J by 6 bases, leaving 10 bases between them. The CDR3 reads CASSLVPGSNTIYF. The CDR3 bases are TGTGCCAGCAGCTTAGTCCCGGGTTCAAACACCATATATTTT.

J is TRBJ2-1 and V is TRBV27, with 11 nucleotides matching TRBD2. This CDR3 comprises 16 residues. Germline V gives CDR1 MNHEY, CDR2 SMNVEV (reference sequence). With V trimmed by 5 bases and J by 6 bases, 9 bases remained unmatched. The CDR3 sequence: CASSIRLAGYLNEQFF. The CDR3 DNA reads as TGTGCCAGCAGTATCCGACTAGCGGGGTATCTCAATGAGCAGTTCTTC.

The chain combines TRBV23-1 with TRBJ2-5; D not resolved. TRBV23-1 is marked as an open reading frame, function uncertain. The CDR3 length is 15 residues. V was trimmed by 2 bases and J by 1 base, leaving 11 bases between them. CDR3 in amino acids: CASSQRYGSQETQYF. The CDR3, as DNA: TGCGCCAGCAGTCAAAGATATGGCAGCCAAGAGACCCAGTACTTC.

This chain uses TRBV4-2 with TRBJ2-1, with TRBD2 matching 13 bases. With 2 bases clipped from V and 8 bases from J, the junction kept 9 bases outside the gene matches. The germline CDR1 and CDR2 sequences are LGHNA and YNFKEQ. The CDR3 has 17 amino acids. The CDR3 DNA reads TGTGCCAGCAGCCAACCACCCCCGGGACTAGCGGGACATGAGCAGTTCTTC. Residues: CASSQPPPGLAGHEQFF.

This rearrangement joins TRBV2 to TRBJ1-6; no clear D gene. The CDR3 is made up of 13 amino acids. From germline, CDR1 is SNHLY and CDR2 FYNNEI. The V and J ends lost 6 bases and 5 bases respectively, with 8 bases between them. The CDR3, as DNA: TGTGCCAGCAGGGAGACGGATAATTCACCCCTCCACTTT. Its protein is CASRETDNSPLHF.

The rearrangement uses TRBV6-5 and TRBJ1-5; D is perhaps TRBD1 (6 bases). Germline V gene sequence: CDR1 MNHEY, CDR2 SVGAGI. The V end lost 4 bases, the J end lost 0 bases, and 10 bases lay between the germline ends. CDR3 length: 15 residues. The CDR3 sequence is CASSSTGYSNQPQHF. CDR3 nucleotides: TGTGCCAGCAGTTCGACAGGCTATAGCAATCAGCCCCAGCATTTT.

This clone has a handful of counts. The chain is built from TRBV7-2 and TRBJ2-2; a possible D gene is TRBD1 (6 bases). Per germline, CDR1 SGHTA and CDR2 FQGNSA. The CDR3 length is 14 residues. V was shortened by 3 bases and J by 5 bases, with 10 bases between the two germline ends. CDR3 region: CASSFGTRTGELFF. The DNA for the CDR3 is TGTGCCAGCAGCTTCGGGACAAGGACCGGGGAGCTGTTTTTT.

V is TRBV7-9 and J is TRBJ1-4; D not resolved. The V gene lost 3 bases and the J gene lost 3 bases, with 8 bases spanning the gap. CDR3 length equals 14 residues. Germline CDR1 is SEHNR and CDR2 is FQNEAQ (reference sequence). CDR3 nucleotide sequence: TGTGCCAGCAGCTTCCCGGGAGCTAATGAAAAACTGTTTTTT. Amino acid sequence: CASSFPGANEKLFF. The full variable domain, rest sourced from reference TRBV7-9 and TRBJ1-4, is DTGVSQNPRHKITKRGQNVTFRCDPISEHNRLYWYRQTLGQGPEFLTYFQNEAQLEKSRLLSDRFSAERPKGSFSTLEIQRTEQGDSAMYLCASSFPGANEKLFFGSGTQLSVL.

The CDR3 here is CASSMTGDRGYTF. In nucleotides, the CDR3 is TGTGCCAGTAGTATGACAGGGGATCGGGGCTACACCTTC. This chain uses TRBV19 with TRBJ1-2; the match to TRBD1 covers 8 bases. Germline CDR1 LNHDA, CDR2 SQIVND (reference sequence). The CDR3 length is 13 residues. J gave up 8 bases and V 3 bases, and 5 bases lay outside the gene matches.

The chain employs TRBV7-6 and TRBJ2-1; no clear D gene. The CDR3 has 16 amino acids. CDR1 and CDR2 (germline): SGHVS, FNYEAQ. V was pared by 4 bases and J by 6 bases, with 19 bases between. The DNA of the CDR3 is TGTGCCAGCAGCTCTAGAGGCAGCTCCTTCGGCAATGAGCAGTTCTTC. The encoded protein is CASSSRGSSFGNEQFF.

This chain connects TRBV30 to TRBJ2-5; 9 bases line up with TRBD1. The better agreement between TRBJ2-7 and the DNA end casts doubt on the J call. The CDR3 has 13 residues. Per germline, CDR1 GTSNPN and CDR2 SVGIG (reference sequence). The CDR3 DNA is TGTGCCTCCCGAACAGGGGGCACGGGCGAGCAGTACTTC. Translating it yields CASRTGGTGEQYF.

About this clone itself: Additional DNA sequences in this sample encode the identical CDR3. The chain employs TRBV6-1 and TRBJ2-3; TRBD2 is a possible D gene (6 bases). CDR1 and CDR2 from the germline V gene are MNHNS and SASEGT. The CDR3 contains 14 residues. With 4 bases removed from V and 3 bases from J, the gap between germline ends came to 11 bases. The CDR3 region is CASSVGGGTDTQYF. The CDR3 nucleotides are TGTGCCAGCAGTGTCGGGGGAGGTACAGATACGCAGTATTTT.